These 25 T cell receptor beta chains came from one sample sequenced in a study of PD-1 blockade in mismatch repair-deficient tumors. Some clones are missing from TCRdb's copy, which holds only in-frame ones; the method was immunoSEQ multiplex PCR. The sample consists of 25,000 to 30,000 clones, about four fifths of them appearing once. Sequences were derived from PBMCs, sampled before pembrolizumab treatment. The receptor set was obtained from an adult with mismatch repair-deficient cancer.

The chain couples TRBV7-2 to TRBJ2-2, with D maybe TRBD1 (8 bases). Between the trimmed V and J ends, which lost 5 bases and 3 bases, there was a span of 16 bases. The CDR3 covers 16 residues. Germline CDR1 and CDR2: SGHTA and FQGNSA. The CDR3 coding sequence is TGTGCCAGCAGCCGCAGAGCGGGACAGGACACCGGGGAGCTGTTTTTT. It is translated as CASSRRAGQDTGELFF.

The V gene is TRBV18, the J gene TRBJ2-7, with TRBD2 identical over 7 bases. V was clipped by 6 bases and J by 3 bases; unmatched bases: 8. The CDR3 runs to 14 residues. The V gene's germline CDR1 is KGHSH and CDR2 LQKENI. CDR3 sequence reads: CASSPGTTIYEQYF. CDR3 in DNA: TGTGCCAGCTCGCCCGGGACTACTATCTACGAGCAGTACTTC. The full variable domain, with the rest looked up from reference TRBV18 and TRBJ2-7, is NAGVMQNPRHLVRRRGQEARLRCSPMKGHSHVYWYRQLPEEGLKFMVYLQKENIIDESGMPKERFSAEFPKEGPSILRIQQVVRGDSAAYFCASSPGTTIYEQYFGPGTRLTVT.

This clone was detected only once. The rearrangement links TRBV19 to TRBJ2-1; D is unclear. Trimming pared 5 bases from V and 9 bases from J, leaving 17 bases between. This CDR3 region has 14 residues. In germline, CDR1 is LNHDA, CDR2 SQIVND (reference sequence). Here the CDR3 reads CASSFNRRRVEQFF. The CDR3 DNA is TGTGCCAGTAGTTTTAATCGGCGGCGTGTTGAGCAGTTCTTC.

The rearrangement links TRBV4-2 to TRBJ2-5; 8 bases are shared with TRBD2. Germline loops: CDR1 LGHNA, CDR2 YNFKEQ. This CDR3 comprises 16 residues. Trimming at V came to 1 base and at J to 1 base, leaving 5 bases not matched to a gene. The chain's CDR3 is CASSQGFSGIQETQYF. CDR3 DNA sequence: TGTGCCAGCAGCCAAGGTTTTAGCGGGATCCAAGAGACCCAGTACTTC.

The J gene is TRBJ2-2, the V gene TRBV7-6, with 8 nucleotides matching TRBD1. The CDR3 is 16 residues long. Germline V CDR1 and CDR2: SGHVS, FNYEAQ. V was pared by 3 bases and J by 5 bases, with 8 bases of the junction left unmatched. The CDR3 protein is CASSLYWTGNTGELFF. CDR3 nucleotide sequence: TGTGCCAGCAGCTTGTACTGGACAGGGAATACCGGGGAGCTGTTTTTT.

V gene TRBV7-3 combines with J gene TRBJ2-7, with 10 bases matching TRBD2. Trimming removed 2 bases from V and 0 bases from J; junction bases left unmatched: 4. Germline CDR1 is SGHTA and CDR2 is FQGTGA. The CDR3 extends over 16 amino acids. The CDR3 DNA reads TGTGCCAGCAGCTTACAGACTAGCGGGTCCTCCTACGAGCAGTACTTC. This encodes CASSLQTSGSSYEQYF.

J is TRBJ1-1 and V is TRBV2, with TRBD1 as a possible D gene (6 bases). Trimming pared 6 bases from V and 0 bases from J, leaving 8 bases between. This CDR3 is built from 13 residues. CDR1 and CDR2 (germline): SNHLY, FYNNEI. CDR3: CASSTGMNTEAFF. DNA of the CDR3: TGTGCCAGCAGCACAGGGATGAACACTGAAGCTTTCTTT.

The J gene is TRBJ1-1, the V gene TRBV5-1; 8 bases agree with TRBD1. V was clipped by 4 bases and J by 3 bases; unmatched bases: 11. Germline V lookup: CDR1 SGHRS, CDR2 YFSETQ. This CDR3 spans 16 amino acids. CDR3 coding DNA: TGCGCCAGCAGCGTAACCGGGACAGGTAGAGACACTGAAGCTTTCTTT. Amino acid sequence: CASSVTGTGRDTEAFF. Full variable domain (outside the CDR3, taken from reference TRBV5-1 and TRBJ1-1): KAGVTQTPRYLIKTRGQQVTLSCSPISGHRSVSWYQQTPGQGLQFLFEYFSETQRNKGNFPGRFSGRQFSNSRSEMNVSTLELGDSALYLCASSVTGTGRDTEAFFGQGTRLTVV.

V is TRBV27 and J is TRBJ2-2; D is uncertain. The CDR3 covers 12 residues. The V and J ends lost 6 bases and 6 bases respectively, with 8 bases between them. Germline values: CDR1 MNHEY, CDR2 SMNVEV (reference sequence). As DNA, the CDR3 is TGTGCCAGCAGGTGGTACTCCGGGGAGCTGTTTTTT. This gives the protein CASRWYSGELFF.

V gene TRBV28 combines with J gene TRBJ2-1; 8 bases fit TRBD1. The V gene end was trimmed by 6 bases and the J gene end by 8 bases; junction bases not matched to a gene: 9. In germline, CDR1 is MDHEN, CDR2 SYDVKM. The CDR3 has 14 residues. The DNA for the CDR3 is TGTGCCAGCAGCCAATACCAGGGGGCCTATGAGCAGTTCTTC. Protein: CASSQYQGAYEQFF.

The chain combines TRBV6-5 with TRBJ1-5; D is unresolved. The V gene lost 6 bases and the J gene lost 3 bases, with 15 bases spanning the gap. Looked up from germline, CDR1 is MNHEY and CDR2 is SVGAGI. This CDR3 spans 15 amino acids. The CDR3 coding sequence is TGTGCCAGCAGCCCTCGGCGGAGAAACAATCAGCCCCAGCATTTT. It codes for CASSPRRRNNQPQHF.

The V call is TRBV20-1, the J call TRBJ2-3, with D hard to call. This CDR3 is built from 11 residues. The germline V gene has CDR1 DFQATT and CDR2 SNEGSKA (reference sequence). CDR3: CSYSKTDTQYF. In DNA form, the CDR3 reads TGCAGCTACTCCAAAACAGATACGCAGTATTTT.

The chain combines TRBV5-1 with TRBJ2-1; weak D call: TRBD2 (6 bases). The germline gives CDR1 SGHRS, CDR2 YFSETQ. The CDR3 is 15 residues long. The ends were cut back, 3 bases at V and 4 bases at J, with 14 bases in the middle. CDR3 amino acids: CASSSPGLIYNEQFF. The CDR3 DNA reads as TGCGCCAGCAGCTCCCCGGGACTCATTTACAATGAGCAGTTCTTC.

The CDR3 bases are TGTGCCAGTAGTATTAGGGGTGGGACAGGGAGGCGCCCAGATACGCAGTATTTT. Its protein is CASSIRGGTGRRPDTQYF. This chain links TRBV19 with TRBJ2-3, with 9 bases aligning to TRBD1. The V gene end was trimmed by 3 bases and the J gene end by 4 bases; junction bases not matched to a gene: 14. In germline, CDR1 is LNHDA, CDR2 SQIVND (reference sequence). There are 18 residues in the CDR3.

This chain connects TRBV11-3 to TRBJ1-4; tentative D call: TRBD1 (5 bases). This CDR3 has 18 amino acids. V dropped 6 bases and J dropped 2 bases, with 22 bases sitting between them. Germline loops: CDR1 SGHNT, CDR2 YENEEA. The CDR3 loop reads CASSATGDYSWTNEKLFF. CDR3 DNA: TGTGCCAGCAGTGCGACGGGGGACTACTCGTGGACTAATGAAAAACTGTTTTTT.

This sequence joins TRBV5-1 and TRBJ1-1, with D possibly being TRBD1 (5 bases). Deletions cut 0 bases from V and 4 bases from J, with 16 bases between. The CDR3 totals 16 residues. Germline CDR1 reads SGHRS; CDR2 reads YFSETQ. The CDR3 nucleotides read TGCGCCAGCAGCTTGGGAGGGCTCGGGGGTGGCACTGAAGCTTTCTTT. This translates into CASSLGGLGGGTEAFF.

The gene calls are TRBV7-2 and TRBJ2-5, with D perhaps TRBD2 (5 bases). V was shortened by 1 base and J by 4 bases, with 10 bases between the two germline ends. The CDR3 loop spans 14 amino acids. CDR1 and CDR2 (germline): SGHTA, FQGNSA. The CDR3 nucleotides are TGTGCCAGCAGCTTAGTTTTAGGAGGAGAGACCCAGTACTTC. Protein sequence: CASSLVLGGETQYF.

The chain uses TRBV4-1 and TRBJ1-5; 8 bases agree with TRBD1. Germline V CDR1 and CDR2: MGHRA, YSYEKL. With V trimmed by 0 bases and J by 9 bases, 7 bases remained unmatched. The CDR3 sequence is 15 residues long. As DNA, the CDR3 is TGCGCCAGCAGCCAAGAGACGACAGGGGTTAGGCCCCAGCATTTT. This translates into CASSQETTGVRPQHF.

V gene TRBV7-8 combines with J gene TRBJ1-5; D possibly corresponds to TRBD1 (6 bases). This CDR3 contains 13 residues. Trimming shortened V by 3 bases and J by 4 bases, and 7 bases separated the two germline ends. Germline assignment: CDR1 SGHVS and CDR2 FQNEAQ. Here the CDR3 DNA reads TGTGCCAGCAGCTTTCAGGGGAATCAGCCCCAGCATTTT. Translated, it gives CASSFQGNQPQHF.

The chain is built from TRBV10-1 and TRBJ2-2, with a possible D match to TRBD1 (6 bases). This CDR3 is built from 16 residues. Looked up from germline, CDR1 is WNHNN and CDR2 is SYGVQD (reference sequence). V dropped 0 bases and J dropped 1 base, with 9 bases sitting between them. The CDR3 region is CASSESDRLNTGELFF. The CDR3 DNA is TGCGCCAGCAGTGAGTCCGACAGGTTGAACACCGGGGAGCTGTTTTTT.

The chain links TRBV6-5 to TRBJ2-2, with D possibly being TRBD2 (6 bases). V shed 5 bases and J shed 3 bases, with 7 bases lying between them. Germline V lookup: CDR1 MNHEY, CDR2 SVGAGI. The CDR3 length is 13 residues. CDR3: CASSTSYTGELFF. CDR3 bases: TGTGCCAGCAGTACTAGCTACACCGGGGAGCTGTTTTTT.

In this sample, this clone turned up once. The chain uses TRBV11-2 and TRBJ2-7; TRBD1 is a possible D gene (6 bases). The CDR3 covers 14 residues. V lost 2 bases and J 5 bases, leaving 13 bases between the germline ends. CDR1 is SGHAT and CDR2 is FQNNGV in the germline V gene. The CDR3 region is CASSLTPGADEQYF. The DNA for the CDR3 is TGTGCCAGCAGCTTAACACCAGGGGCGGACGAGCAGTACTTC.

The J gene is TRBJ2-7, the V gene TRBV18, with 8 bases aligning to TRBD2. Per germline, CDR1 KGHSH and CDR2 LQKENI. The length of the CDR3 is 15 residues. V lost 6 bases, J lost 0 bases, and 7 bases stayed unmatched. For the CDR3, the DNA is TGTGCCAGCTCTCTTAGCGGGGCCGCCTCCTACGAGCAGTACTTC. Translated: CASSLSGAASYEQYF. The complete variable domain, with remaining parts taken from reference TRBV18 and TRBJ2-7, reads NAGVMQNPRHLVRRRGQEARLRCSPMKGHSHVYWYRQLPEEGLKFMVYLQKENIIDESGMPKERFSAEFPKEGPSILRIQQVVRGDSAAYFCASSLSGAASYEQYFGPGTRLTVT.

The rearrangement links TRBV5-1 to TRBJ1-1, with TRBD1 as a possible D gene (5 bases). The germline gives CDR1 SGHRS, CDR2 YFSETQ. CDR3 length: 16 amino acids. The V and J ends lost 4 bases and 0 bases respectively, with 16 bases between them. In DNA, the CDR3 is TGCGCCAGCAGCGCCGGGCCGGGACTCTTGAACACTGAAGCTTTCTTT. Amino acids: CASSAGPGLLNTEAFF.

J is TRBJ1-1 and V is TRBV4-2, with TRBD1 matching 8 bases. The CDR3 contains 15 residues. With 4 bases clipped from V and 1 base from J, the junction kept 5 bases outside the gene matches. In germline, CDR1 is LGHNA, CDR2 YNFKEQ. The CDR3 nucleotides are TGTGCCAGCAGCCGCCGACAGGGGCGGAACACTGAAGCTTTCTTT. It encodes CASSRRQGRNTEAFF.